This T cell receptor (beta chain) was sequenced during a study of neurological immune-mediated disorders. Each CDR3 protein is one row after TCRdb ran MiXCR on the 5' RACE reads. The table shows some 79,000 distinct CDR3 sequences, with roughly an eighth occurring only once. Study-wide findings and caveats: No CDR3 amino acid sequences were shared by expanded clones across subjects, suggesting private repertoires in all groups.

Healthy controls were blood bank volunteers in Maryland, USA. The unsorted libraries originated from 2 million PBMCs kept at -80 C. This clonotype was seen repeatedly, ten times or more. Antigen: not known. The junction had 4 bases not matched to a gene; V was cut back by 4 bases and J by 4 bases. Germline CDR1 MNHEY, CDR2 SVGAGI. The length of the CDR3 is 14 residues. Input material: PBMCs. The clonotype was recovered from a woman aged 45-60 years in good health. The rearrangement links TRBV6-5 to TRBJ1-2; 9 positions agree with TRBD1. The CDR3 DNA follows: TGTGCCAGCAGTTTATCACAGGGGGCCTATGGCTACACCTTC. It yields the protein CASSLSQGAYGYTF.